This TCR beta chain comes out of a study of OX40 agonist ivuxolimab in advanced cancers. Data came from immunoSEQ multiplex PCR; TCRdb stores just in-frame clones and leaves some out. The sample lists about 84,000 clones, 85% to 90% occurring once. Study results and limitations: Certain nonresponders likewise exhibited a low normalized T-cell clonal expansion.

Concerning this clone itself: Its antigen is not identified.

The TCR comes from an adult with an advanced solid tumor such as melanoma, head and neck, liver or kidney cancer. The input for sequencing was CD4+ or CD8+ T cells sorted from blood, taken in a trial of the OX40 agonist ivuxolimab.

CDR3 DNA: TGTGCCAGCAGTTGGCTTAGGGGTGGCTATGGCTACACCTTC. This codes for CASSWLRGGYGYTF. The chain has TRBV28 and TRBJ1-2, with a tentative D call TRBD1 (5 bases). This CDR3 has 14 amino acids. CDR1 and CDR2 from the germline V gene are MDHEN and SYDVKM. Trimming removed 4 bases from V and 4 bases from J, with 13 bases in between.